The entry that follows covers one TCR beta chain sequence. In the original processing: Amplification of reference gene primers provided the estimated nucleated cell counts. The assay was immunoSEQ multiplex PCR, and TCRdb's table has in-frame clones only and misses some. D and trimming were read from the DNA, whereas the V and J calls and clone size are those reported in that table. This sample has roughly 230,000 clones, with roughly 81% found just once. This entry belongs to a study of blood T cell repertoires in COVID-19. Study summary: The United States, Italy and Spain supplied acute and convalescent COVID-19 samples.

This CDR3 is 14 amino acids long. Germline trimming cut 1 base from V and 5 bases from J; bases unmatched to any gene: 1. The germline CDR1 and CDR2 sequences are MNHEY and SMNVEV (reference sequence). Input material: peripheral blood. V and J are TRBV27 and TRBJ2-2; 7 positions agree with TRBD2. The TCR sequence derives from a man aged 35 to 55 with acute or convalescent COVID-19. The CDR3: CASSLWGGTGELFF. The CDR3, as DNA: TGTGCCAGCAGTTTATGGGGGGGGACCGGGGAGCTGTTTTTT.